These 17 T cell receptor beta chains share one sample of origin, sequenced in a study of CD4 T cell repertoires in COVID-19. Sequencing was done directly on freshly isolated, uncultured memory T cells. TCRdb's copy holds only in-frame clones and misses some; the assay was immunoSEQ multiplex PCR. The sample lists roughly 23,000 clones; more than 75% were seen once. The sample in question was central memory CD4+ T cells from blood, obtained before the COVID-19 pandemic. Receptor source: a human donor who had COVID-19.

The V call is TRBV19, the J call TRBJ1-4, with unresolved D. The CDR3 covers 14 residues. Trimming removed 10 bases at V and 0 bases at J, with 12 bases between. Germline CDR1 and CDR2: LNHDA and SQIVND (reference sequence). The CDR3 reads CATNPGTTNEKLFF. CDR3 nucleotides: TGTGCCACCAACCCAGGCACAACTAATGAAAAACTGTTTTTT.

The chain is built from TRBV18 and TRBJ1-2; maybe TRBD1 (5 bases). The V gene lost 3 bases and the J gene lost 0 bases, with 8 bases spanning the gap. Germline CDR1 and CDR2: KGHSH and LQKENI. The CDR3 consists of 14 residues. In nucleotides, the CDR3 is TGTGCCAGCTCACCCCAGGACACTAACTATGGCTACACCTTC. It encodes CASSPQDTNYGYTF.

This clone is a singleton in its sample. This chain joins TRBV11-1 and TRBJ2-1; TRBD1 agrees at 10 bases. The CDR3 length is 15 residues. The junction had 8 bases not matched to a gene; V was cut back by 5 bases and J by 7 bases. Germline CDR1 reads SGHAT; CDR2 reads FQDESV (reference sequence). CDR3 nucleotide sequence: TGTGCCAGCAGCATGACAGGGGGCGTCGGAAATGAGCAGTTCTTC. This gives the protein CASSMTGGVGNEQFF.

The gene calls are TRBV6-5 and TRBJ2-5; no clear D gene. The J call may be mistaken, given a closer DNA end match to TRBJ2-7. CDR3 length: 11 residues. Germline V gene data show CDR1 as MNHEY and CDR2 as SVGAGI. CDR3 sequence reads: CASSPTYEQYF. The CDR3 bases are TGTGCCAGCAGCCCAACTTACGAGCAGTACTTC.

The genes are TRBV18 and TRBJ1-5, with TRBD1 matching 9 bases. V lost 3 bases, J lost 1 base, and 7 bases stayed unmatched. CDR1 and CDR2 from the germline V gene are KGHSH and LQKENI. This CDR3 contains 17 residues. The CDR3 loop is CASSPGQGRESNQPQHF. The CDR3 nucleotides are TGTGCCAGCTCACCGGGACAGGGCAGGGAAAGCAATCAGCCCCAGCATTTT.

The chain carries TRBV6-5 and TRBJ1-4; D unclear. The CDR3 extends over 14 amino acids. Trimming shortened V by 0 bases and J by 8 bases, and 10 bases separated the two germline ends. Germline CDR1 MNHEY, CDR2 SVGAGI. The CDR3 region is CASSYSRVKEKLFF. CDR3 sequence (DNA): TGTGCCAGCAGTTACTCGAGGGTAAAGGAAAAACTGTTTTTT.

The chain is built from TRBV29-1 and TRBJ1-1; unclear D gene. CDR3 length: 13 residues. V was trimmed by 5 bases and J by 2 bases, leaving 12 bases between them. Per germline, CDR1 SQVTM and CDR2 ANQGSEA. The CDR3 nucleotides read TGCAGCGTTTCCCGGGGTGGTAACACTGAAGCTTTCTTT. This translates into CSVSRGGNTEAFF.

The rearrangement uses TRBV5-1 and TRBJ2-3, with D possibly matching TRBD1 (6 bases). V lost 2 bases to trimming and J lost 1 base, with 11 bases between them. There are 15 residues in the CDR3. The V gene's germline CDR1 is SGHRS and CDR2 YFSETQ. The DNA of the CDR3 is TGCGCCAGCAGCTTACAGGGAATACGCACAGATACGCAGTATTTT. It is translated as CASSLQGIRTDTQYF.

The rearrangement links TRBV4-1 to TRBJ1-1; TRBD1 might be the D (6 bases). The CDR3 is 17 amino acids. Germline values: CDR1 MGHRA, CDR2 YSYEKL. Trimming removed 0 bases from V and 4 bases from J, with 18 bases in between. The CDR3 DNA follows: TGCGCCAGCAGCCAAGATCCCGTAGGGACACCCGGCACTGAAGCTTTCTTT. Its translation is CASSQDPVGTPGTEAFF.

This sequence joins TRBV10-1 and TRBJ2-1; 11 bases map to TRBD2. The CDR3 loop spans 15 amino acids. V lost 5 bases and J lost 5; bases outside the gene matches: 5. Germline CDR1 WNHNN, CDR2 SYGVQD (reference sequence). The CDR3 region has the DNA TGCGCCAGCAGTAGGCCTAGCGGGAGGCACAATGAGCAGTTCTTC. It encodes CASSRPSGRHNEQFF.

The CDR3 nucleotides are TGTGCCAGCAGCAGGGACAGCCAAGGGCGCGAGCAGTACTTC. Its protein product is CASSRDSQGREQYF. V and J are TRBV5-8 and TRBJ2-7; 7 nucleotides match TRBD1. The CDR3 sequence is 14 residues long. CDR1 and CDR2 (germline): SGHTS, YDEGEE. The ends lost 4 bases at V and 6 bases at J; junction bases unmatched: 10.

The chain has TRBV15 and TRBJ2-1; 12 bases agree with TRBD2. The CDR3 extends over 18 amino acids. After removal of 1 base from V and 1 base from J, the junction contained 5 bases not matched to a gene. CDR1 LNHNV and CDR2 YYDKDF come from the germline V gene (reference sequence). The CDR3 here is CATSRGLAGVISYNEQFF. CDR3 DNA: TGTGCCACCAGCAGAGGACTAGCGGGAGTGATATCCTACAATGAGCAGTTCTTC.

A note on this clone: A read error may account for a junction end that differs from germline. V gene TRBV5-6 combines with J gene TRBJ2-7; 10 bases match TRBD1. Germline assignment: CDR1 SGHDT and CDR2 YYEEEE. The CDR3 is 12 amino acids. The CDR3 DNA reads as TGTGCCAGCAGCTTGGGGACAGGGGGTGTGGACTTC. It codes for CASSLGTGGVDF. The variable domain in full, completed from reference TRBV5-6 and TRBJ2-7, reads DAGVTQSPTHLIKTRGQQVTLRCSPKSGHDTVSWYQQALGQGPQFIFQYYEEEERQRGNFPDRFSGHQFPNYSSELNVNALLLGDSALYLCASSLGTGGVDFGPGTRLTVT.

V gene TRBV9 combines with J gene TRBJ1-5; D is uncertain. Between the trimmed V and J ends, which lost 7 bases and 0 bases, there was a span of 14 bases. Germline CDR1 reads SGDLS; CDR2 reads YYNGEE. This CDR3 has 15 residues. CDR3 in amino acids: CASGFGLHSNQPQHF. DNA of the CDR3: TGTGCCAGCGGGTTCGGACTCCATAGCAATCAGCCCCAGCATTTT.

Regarding this clone: The germline gene is not matched at one end of the junction; a read error may be the cause. The rearrangement links TRBV2 to TRBJ1-1, with a weak D call TRBD1 (6 bases). The CDR3 loop spans 14 amino acids. Germline V CDR1 and CDR2: SNHLY, FYNNEI. The CDR3 DNA reads TGTGCCAGCAGGGAAGGACAGACCTACACTGAAGCTTTCTTT. This sequence encodes CASREGQTYTEAFF.

J is TRBJ2-2 and V is TRBV19; a weak D match, TRBD1 (6 bases). V dropped 2 bases and J dropped 4 bases, with 8 bases sitting between them. The germline gives CDR1 LNHDA, CDR2 SQIVND (reference sequence). CDR3 length equals 14 residues. In DNA form, the CDR3 reads TGTGCCAGTAGTATACAGGGGAGCACCGGGGAGCTGTTTTTT. Translation: CASSIQGSTGELFF.

The chain recombines TRBV6-5 with TRBJ1-1; tentative D call: TRBD1 (6 bases). Trimming took off 0 bases at V and 8 bases at J, with 7 bases between the two ends. Germline loops: CDR1 MNHEY, CDR2 SVGAGI. CDR3 length: 12 amino acids. CDR3 coding DNA: TGTGCCAGCAGTTACTCTGGACAGGAAGCTTTCTTT. Residues: CASSYSGQEAFF.